What follows describes a single T cell receptor beta chain. This specimen belongs to a study of blood T cell repertoires in COVID-19. Study at large: Researchers got acute and convalescent COVID-19 samples from the United States, Italy and Spain.

The CDR3 is made up of 18 amino acids. The V gene end was trimmed by 0 bases and the J gene end by 4 bases; junction bases not matched to a gene: 13. Germline V gene sequence: CDR1 SGHDT, CDR2 YYEEEE. Only in-frame clones appear in the TCRdb table, and some are missing; sequencing was by immunoSEQ multiplex PCR. This sample carries under 300,000 clones, more than 75% of them seen once, and the ten largest clones take 2.3%. The sequenced sample was PBMCs or T cells enriched from blood (not recorded which). The origin of this receptor is a woman in her thirties or forties with acute COVID-19. The J gene is TRBJ1-5, the V gene TRBV5-6; 7 positions match TRBD1. As DNA, the CDR3 is TGTGCCAGCAGCTTGGGGAGGTCGACAGGGCGTGGGAATCAGCCCCAGCATTTT. Protein sequence: CASSLGRSTGRGNQPQHF.